Below are 27 T cell receptor beta chains sequenced from a single sample in a study of CXCR3-negative and CXCR3-positive naive CD8 T cells. TRB cDNA was prepared as libraries by UMI-labeled 5' RACE. Using the 5' RACE reads, TCRdb records one entry per CDR3 protein without DNA. There are about 56,000 distinct CDR3 sequences in the sample, with more than 20% held by the top ten. Sequencing was done on a sample of memory CD8+ T cells from blood. The origin of the receptors is a human donor in good health. Some clones in this sample may be carry-over from other donors' samples.

This chain connects TRBV28 to TRBJ2-7; TCRdb's D gene call, TRBD1, goes unchecked for lack of DNA. Germline V CDR1 and CDR2: MDHEN, SYDVKM. The CDR3 is 16 amino acids. The CDR3: CASSPALWDNSYEQYF. Full variable domain (rest looked up from reference TRBV28 and TRBJ2-7): DVKVTQSSRYLVKRTGEKVFLECVQDMDHENMFWYRQDPGLGLRLIYFSYDVKMKEKGDIPEGYSVSREKKERFSLILESASTNQTSMYLCASSPALWDNSYEQYFGPGTRLTVT.

The gene calls are TRBV3-1 and TRBJ2-7. This CDR3 is 13 amino acids long. Germline lookup yields CDR1 LGHDT and CDR2 YNNKEL (reference sequence). The CDR3 loop is CASSQDYGYEQYF.

The V call is TRBV5-1, the J call TRBJ2-1; with no DNA, the TCRdb D assignment of TRBD1 cannot be verified. The germline gives CDR1 SGHRS, CDR2 YFSETQ. This CDR3 is 14 amino acids long. CDR3 sequence reads: CASSFGQGIDEQFF.

The rearrangement links TRBV28 to TRBJ2-1; TCRdb lists TRBD2, though no DNA is available to test this call. The V gene's germline CDR1 is MDHEN and CDR2 SYDVKM. The CDR3 has 13 amino acids. The CDR3: CASRPYDYNEQFF.

The chain recombines TRBV29-1 with TRBJ2-7; the TCRdb D gene call, TRBD1, has no DNA to confirm it. There are 12 residues in the CDR3. Germline V gives CDR1 SQVTM, CDR2 ANQGSEA. CDR3 sequence reads: CSAPGPTGEQYF.

The chain combines TRBV28 with TRBJ1-2. Germline assignment: CDR1 MDHEN and CDR2 SYDVKM. The CDR3 runs 16 residues. The CDR3 loop reads CASSAYVGRVEYGYTF.

This chain connects TRBV7-3 to TRBJ1-1; TCRdb's assignment of TRBD1 cannot be checked, as there is no DNA. CDR3 length: 15 residues. Germline loops: CDR1 SGHTA, CDR2 FQGTGA. The CDR3: CASSLDLGGFAEAFF.

The rearrangement joins TRBV28 to TRBJ2-7. The CDR3 totals 12 residues. Germline CDR1 is MDHEN and CDR2 is SYDVKM. CDR3: CASSPITYEQYF.

The chain couples TRBV20-1 to TRBJ1-2; TCRdb reports TRBD1, a call that lacks DNA to check it against. The CDR3 is 15 residues long. The germline gives CDR1 DFQATT, CDR2 SNEGSKA (reference sequence). The CDR3 is CSARDSEGGLVGYTF.

The chain couples TRBV29-1 to TRBJ2-1. There are 11 residues in the CDR3. Per the germline V gene, CDR1 is SQVTM and CDR2 is ANQGSEA. CDR3 sequence: CSVAFYNEQFF.

The chain joins TRBV6-4 to TRBJ1-6. The CDR3 is 15 residues long. CDR1 is MRHNA and CDR2 is SNTAGT in the germline V gene. CDR3 in amino acids: CASSSDPTANSPLHF.

The chain carries TRBV28 and TRBJ1-1. The CDR3 spans 12 residues. Germline values: CDR1 MDHEN, CDR2 SYDVKM. The CDR3 sequence: CASMDAYTEAFF.

The chain couples TRBV20-1 to TRBJ1-2; TCRdb indicates TRBD1, and absent DNA this call remains unverified. This CDR3 has 15 amino acids. Germline CDR1 is DFQATT and CDR2 is SNEGSKA (reference sequence). CDR3 loop: CSARDLLRGADGYTF.

The rearrangement uses TRBV7-8 and TRBJ2-7; TCRdb indicates TRBD1, and absent DNA this call remains unverified. The CDR3 covers 16 residues. The germline V gene encodes CDR1 SGHVS and CDR2 FQNEAQ. CDR3 residues: CASSPPIGGASYEQYF.

CDR3 amino acids: CASSLVGSRREAFF. This sequence joins TRBV11-1 and TRBJ1-1. There are 14 residues in the CDR3. Germline V gene lookup returns CDR1 SGHAT and CDR2 FQDESV (reference sequence). The whole variable domain, remainder taken from reference TRBV11-1 and TRBJ1-1, is EAEVAQSPRYKITEKSQAVAFWCDPISGHATLYWYRQILGQGPELLVQFQDESVVDDSQLPKDRFSAERLKGVDSTLKIQPAELGDSAMYLCASSLVGSRREAFFGQGTRLTVV.

CDR3 sequence reads: CSAKGMTYGYTF. The chain uses TRBV20-1 and TRBJ1-2; without DNA, the TCRdb call of TRBD1 cannot be checked. This CDR3 comprises 12 residues. Germline lookup yields CDR1 DFQATT and CDR2 SNEGSKA (reference sequence).

V usage is TRBV19 and J usage is TRBJ2-1; TCRdb's D call of TRBD1 is untestable without DNA. Per germline, CDR1 LNHDA and CDR2 SQIVND (reference sequence). The CDR3 loop spans 18 amino acids. CDR3 protein: CASSIFGGGQVPLDEQFF.

This chain uses TRBV4-2 with TRBJ2-6; TCRdb outputs TRBD1, but without DNA this stays unchecked. The germline CDR1 and CDR2 sequences are LGHNA and YNFKEQ. The CDR3 loop spans 18 amino acids. CDR3 sequence reads: CASSQVGGYLSGANVLTF.

The CDR3 spells CSARMSRTYNEQFF. The chain employs TRBV20-1 and TRBJ2-1. CDR1 is DFQATT and CDR2 is SNEGSKA in the germline V gene (reference sequence). The CDR3 is made up of 14 amino acids.

The J gene is TRBJ1-2, the V gene TRBV9; checking the TCRdb D call of TRBD1 is not possible without DNA. The CDR3 is 16 residues long. Per the germline V gene, CDR1 is SGDLS and CDR2 is YYNGEE. CDR3 sequence reads: CASSSRAKTGNYGYTF.

The CDR3 loop is CATSDRPTEAFF. The chain combines TRBV15 with TRBJ1-1. The CDR3 length is 12 residues. Germline loops: CDR1 LNHNV, CDR2 YYDKDF (reference sequence).

The J gene is TRBJ2-1, the V gene TRBV29-1; TCRdb gives TRBD1 as the D gene, but with no DNA this cannot be confirmed. Germline V gives CDR1 SQVTM, CDR2 ANQGSEA. The CDR3 is made up of 16 amino acids. CDR3 protein: CSVEPAGAGGYNEQFF.

The rearrangement joins TRBV7-9 to TRBJ2-1; the D gene TCRdb calls, TRBD2, cannot be checked with no DNA. The CDR3 runs to 15 residues. Germline loops: CDR1 SEHNR, CDR2 FQNEAQ (reference sequence). Here the CDR3 reads CASSAASGWYNEQFF.

V usage is TRBV20-1 and J usage is TRBJ2-7; TCRdb outputs TRBD1, but without DNA this stays unchecked. Per germline, CDR1 DFQATT and CDR2 SNEGSKA (reference sequence). The CDR3 spans 13 residues. CDR3 protein: CSATGVNSYEQYF.

This chain uses TRBV13 with TRBJ2-1; TCRdb gives TRBD2 as the D gene, but with no DNA this cannot be confirmed. The CDR3 covers 18 residues. Germline CDR1 is PRHDT and CDR2 is FYEKMQ (reference sequence). This CDR3 reads CASSLGEAGGTSYNEQFF.

This sequence joins TRBV9 and TRBJ1-1; the D call from TCRdb, TRBD1, cannot be confirmed without DNA. Germline CDR1 SGDLS, CDR2 YYNGEE. The CDR3 has 14 residues. The CDR3 loop is CASSEGTGDPEAFF.

The chain has TRBV2 and TRBJ2-4; the D call of TRBD1 rests on TCRdb alone, since no DNA is present to check it. This CDR3 is built from 17 residues. The germline gives CDR1 SNHLY, CDR2 FYNNEI. The CDR3 loop reads CASSEGGGPGAKNIQYF. The full variable domain, its missing parts supplied by reference TRBV2 and TRBJ2-4, is EPEVTQTPSHQVTQMGQEVILRCVPISNHLYFYWYRQILGQKVEFLVSFYNNEISEKSEIFDDQFSVERPDGSNFTLKIRSTKLEDSAMYFCASSEGGGPGAKNIQYFGAGTRLSVL.